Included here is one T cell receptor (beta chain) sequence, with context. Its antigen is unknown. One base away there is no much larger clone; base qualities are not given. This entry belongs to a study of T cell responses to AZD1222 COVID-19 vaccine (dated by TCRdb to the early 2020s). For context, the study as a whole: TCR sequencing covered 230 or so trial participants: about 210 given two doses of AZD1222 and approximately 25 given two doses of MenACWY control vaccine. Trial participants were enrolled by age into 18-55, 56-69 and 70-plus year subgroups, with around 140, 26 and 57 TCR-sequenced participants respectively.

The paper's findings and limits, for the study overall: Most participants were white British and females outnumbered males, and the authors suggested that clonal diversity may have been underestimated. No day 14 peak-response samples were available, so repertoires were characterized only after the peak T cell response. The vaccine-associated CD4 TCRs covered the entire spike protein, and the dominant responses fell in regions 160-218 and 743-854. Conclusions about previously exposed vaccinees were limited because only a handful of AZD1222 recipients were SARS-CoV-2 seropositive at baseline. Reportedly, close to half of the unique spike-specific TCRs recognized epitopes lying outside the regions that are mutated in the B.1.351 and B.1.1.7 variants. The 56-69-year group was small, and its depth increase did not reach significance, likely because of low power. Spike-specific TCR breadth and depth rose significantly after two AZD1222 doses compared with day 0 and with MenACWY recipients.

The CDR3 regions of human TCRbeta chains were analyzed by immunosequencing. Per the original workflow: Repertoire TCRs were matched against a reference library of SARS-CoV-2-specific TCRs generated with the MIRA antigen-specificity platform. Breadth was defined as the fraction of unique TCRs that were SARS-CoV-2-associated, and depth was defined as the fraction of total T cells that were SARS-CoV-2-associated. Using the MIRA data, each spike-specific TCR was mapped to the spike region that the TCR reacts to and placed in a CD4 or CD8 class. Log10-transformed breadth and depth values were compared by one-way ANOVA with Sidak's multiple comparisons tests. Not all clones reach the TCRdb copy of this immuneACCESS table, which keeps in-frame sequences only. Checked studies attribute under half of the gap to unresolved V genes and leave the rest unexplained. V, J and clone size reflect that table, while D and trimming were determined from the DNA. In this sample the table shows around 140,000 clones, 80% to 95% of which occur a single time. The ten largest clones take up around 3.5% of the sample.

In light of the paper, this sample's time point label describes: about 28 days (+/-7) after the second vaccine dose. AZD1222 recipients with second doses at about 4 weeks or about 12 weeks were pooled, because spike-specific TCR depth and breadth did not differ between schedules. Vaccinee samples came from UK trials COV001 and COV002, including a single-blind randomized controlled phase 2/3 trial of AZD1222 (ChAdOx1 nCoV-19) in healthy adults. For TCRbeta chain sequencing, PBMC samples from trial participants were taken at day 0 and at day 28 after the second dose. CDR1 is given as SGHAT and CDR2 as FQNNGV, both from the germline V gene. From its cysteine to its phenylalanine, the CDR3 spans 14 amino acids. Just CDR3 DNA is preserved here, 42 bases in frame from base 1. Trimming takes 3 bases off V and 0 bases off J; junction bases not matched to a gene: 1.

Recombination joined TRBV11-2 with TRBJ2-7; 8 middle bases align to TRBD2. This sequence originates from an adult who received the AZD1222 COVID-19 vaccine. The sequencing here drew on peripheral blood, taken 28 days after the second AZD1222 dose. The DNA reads TGTGCCAGCAGCTTTAGCGGGAACTCCTACGAGCAGTACTTC. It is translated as CASSFSGNSYEQYF.